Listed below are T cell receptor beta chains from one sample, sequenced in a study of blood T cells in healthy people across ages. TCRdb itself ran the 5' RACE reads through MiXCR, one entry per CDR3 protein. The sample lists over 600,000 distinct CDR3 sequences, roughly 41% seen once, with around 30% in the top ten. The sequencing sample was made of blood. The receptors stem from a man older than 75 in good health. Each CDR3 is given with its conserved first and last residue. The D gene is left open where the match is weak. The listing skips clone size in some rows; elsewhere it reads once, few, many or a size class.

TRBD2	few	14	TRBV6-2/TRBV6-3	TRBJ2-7	TGTGCCAGCAGACAAGCGGGAGAAAGCTACGAGCAGTACTTC	CASRQAGESYEQYF
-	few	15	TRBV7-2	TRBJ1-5	TGTGCCAGCAGCCCCGGGCGCCTGGGCAATCAGCCCCAGCATTTT	CASSPGRLGNQPQHF
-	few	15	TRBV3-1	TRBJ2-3	TGTGCCAGCAGCCAAGGTTCTGGGGTGGCAGATACGCAGTATTTT	CASSQGSGVADTQYF
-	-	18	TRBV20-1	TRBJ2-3	TGCAGTGCTAGGCCCTCCGGGGGGCAGGGGGCGATCGCAGATACGCAGTATTTT	CSARPSGGQGAIADTQYF
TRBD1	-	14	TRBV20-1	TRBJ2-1	TGCAGTGCTAGGACAGGGGGCCCTTACAATGAGCAGTTCTTC	CSARTGGPYNEQFF
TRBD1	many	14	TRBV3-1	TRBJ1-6	TGTGCCAGCAGCCAAGGGACAGGGGAATCACCCCTCCACTTT	CASSQGTGESPLHF
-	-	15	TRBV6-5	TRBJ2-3	TGTGCCAGCAAGGCAGGGGCGGGGAGCACAGATACGCAGTATTTT	CASKAGAGSTDTQYF
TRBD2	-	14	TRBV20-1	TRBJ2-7	TGCAGTGCTAGCCTAGCGGGAGTTAACGACGAGCAGTACTTC	CSASLAGVNDEQYF
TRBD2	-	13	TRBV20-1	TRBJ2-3	TGCAGTGCTATCCGGGGGGGCCCAGATACGCAGTATTTT	CSAIRGGPDTQYF
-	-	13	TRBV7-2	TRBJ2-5	TGTGCCAGCAGATCCCCGGGGGAGGAGACCCAGTACTTC	CASRSPGEETQYF
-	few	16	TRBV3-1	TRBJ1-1	TGTGCCAGCAGCCAGGGATGGGCTGGGATGAACACTGAAGCTTTCTTT	CASSQGWAGMNTEAFF
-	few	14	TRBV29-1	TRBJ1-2	TGCAGCGTTGAATCAGGGAGGACCAAAGTGGGCTACACCTTC	CSVESGRTKVGYTF
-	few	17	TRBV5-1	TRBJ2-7	TGCGCCAGCAGCTTGGATGGCAACGGACCAAACTCCTACGAGCAGTACTTC	CASSLDGNGPNSYEQYF
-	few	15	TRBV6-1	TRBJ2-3	TGTGCCAGCAGTGAACCCCGGGACCTTTCGGATACGCAGTATTTT	CASSEPRDLSDTQYF
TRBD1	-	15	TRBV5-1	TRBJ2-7	TGCGCCAGCAGCTTCCAGGGGGCGCGAGTATACGAGCAGTACTTC	CASSFQGARVYEQYF
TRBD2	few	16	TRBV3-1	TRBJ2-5	TGTGCCAGCAGTGAGGGGAGCGGGGCGGTCCAAGAGACCCAGTACTTC	CASSEGSGAVQETQYF
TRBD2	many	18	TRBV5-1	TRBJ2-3	TGCGCCAGCAGCCGAGGGACTAGCGGGAGAAGTACCACAGATACGCAGTATTTT	CASSRGTSGRSTTDTQYF